The 26 T cell receptor beta chains reported below all come from one sample, sequenced in a study of regulatory T cells in long-lasting Graves disease. Library construction for TCR beta used iRepertoire HTBI primers and Arm-PCR of CDR3 regions. TCRdb re-analysed the multiplex PCR reads in MiXCR, keeping a single row per CDR3 protein. The repertoire holds a few hundred thousand distinct CDR3 sequences, with around a quarter as singletons. Noted time point: persistent/refractory GD, antithyroid drugs over 5 years with positive TRAb. PBMC-derived RNA was used for the TCR library. The sample consisted of peripheral blood mononuclear cells (PBMCs), taken when the disease was refractory, from a patient treated with antithyroid drugs. The receptors were gathered from a female donor with Graves disease.

This clonotype was counted between two and nine times. V and J are TRBV15 and TRBJ2-7; perhaps TRBD1 as D (6 bases). This CDR3 contains 14 residues. V was trimmed by 2 bases and J by 0 bases, leaving 8 bases between them. In germline, CDR1 is LNHNV, CDR2 YYDKDF (reference sequence). CDR3 DNA: TGTGCCACCAGCAGACTGACAGGCTCCTACGAGCAGTACTTC. Amino acids: CATSRLTGSYEQYF.

This clonotype was picked up a small number of times. This chain links TRBV6-2 or TRBV6-3 with TRBJ2-2, with 7 nucleotides matching TRBD2. With 8 bases clipped from V and 1 base from J, the junction kept 13 bases outside the gene matches. The germline V gene has CDR1 MNHEY and CDR2 SVGEGT. This CDR3 is built from 17 residues. CDR3 amino acids: CASSIRGLAVNTGELFF. The CDR3 DNA reads TGTGCCAGCTCCATAAGAGGGCTAGCGGTGAACACCGGGGAGCTGTTTTTT.

The table lists this clonotype with a few counts. The CDR3 spells CAISGTNGELFF. Written as DNA, the CDR3 is TGTGCCATCAGTGGGACGAACGGGGAGCTGTTTTTT. The chain links TRBV10-3 to TRBJ2-2; D remains ambiguous. V was clipped by 4 bases and J by 7 bases, with 7 bases between them. The CDR3 sequence is 12 residues long. Germline V gene sequence: CDR1 ENHRY, CDR2 SYGVKD.

Note on this clonotype: A much larger clonotype is one base distant, so this may be a read error. The genes are TRBV11-3 and TRBJ1-4; D not resolved. Deletions cut 2 bases from V and 1 base from J, with 11 bases between. The CDR3 consists of 16 residues. Germline V gene lookup returns CDR1 SGHNT and CDR2 YENEEA. CDR3 region: CASSLQRLGTNEKLFF. CDR3 DNA sequence: TGTGCCAGCAGCTTACAGAGGTTGGGAACTAATGAAAAACTGTTTTTT.

In its sample, this clonotype was seen many times. V usage is TRBV2 and J usage is TRBJ2-7; 8 bases fit TRBD1. Germline trimming cut 3 bases from V and 1 base from J; bases unmatched to any gene: 5. CDR3 size: 15 residues. Germline CDR1 and CDR2: SNHLY and FYNNEI. In DNA, the CDR3 is TGTGCCAGCAGTGACGTGGGACAGGAGTCCTACGAGCAGTACTTC. Translation gives CASSDVGQESYEQYF. The full variable domain, in which reference TRBV2 and TRBJ2-7 provide the parts outside the CDR3, is EPEVTQTPSHQVTQMGQEVILRCVPISNHLYFYWYRQILGQKVEFLVSFYNNEISEKSEIFDDQFSVERPDGSNFTLKIRSTKLEDSAMYFCASSDVGQESYEQYFGPGTRLTVT.

This clonotype occurred a few times. The chain uses TRBV29-1 and TRBJ2-7; no firm D call. Looked up from germline, CDR1 is SQVTM and CDR2 is ANQGSEA. V was cut by 5 bases and J by 3 bases, with 8 bases left in between. The CDR3 runs to 11 residues. CDR3 bases: TGCAGCGTTATTGAGCTCTACGAGCAGTACTTC. This gives the protein CSVIELYEQYF.

At least ten counts were recorded for this clonotype. V and J are TRBV20-1 and TRBJ1-2; 11 bases are a match to TRBD1. V dropped 3 bases and J dropped 3; count of bases not matched to a gene: 15. Germline CDR1 is DFQATT and CDR2 is SNEGSKA (reference sequence). The CDR3 runs 18 residues. The CDR3 bases are TGCAGTGCTAGGAAGAGGGACAGGGGGAGAGCGGGAGACTATGGCTACACCTTC. Its translation: CSARKRDRGRAGDYGYTF.

This clonotype was detected ten times or more. The V gene is TRBV15, the J gene TRBJ2-5, with 7 bases matching TRBD1. Germline V gene lookup returns CDR1 LNHNV and CDR2 YYDKDF (reference sequence). CDR3 length: 17 amino acids. The ends lost 0 bases at V and 5 bases at J; junction bases unmatched: 12. This CDR3 is CATSRDQRTGPAETQYF. For the CDR3, the DNA is TGTGCCACCAGCAGAGATCAGCGGACAGGCCCCGCGGAGACCCAGTACTTC.

This clonotype was observed a few times. Here the CDR3 reads CASSLPRQRPAEQYF. The DNA for the CDR3 is TGTGCCAGCAGCCTGCCGAGACAGAGGCCAGCCGAGCAGTACTTC. This chain joins TRBV7-9 and TRBJ2-7; perhaps TRBD1 as D (5 bases). CDR3 length: 15 amino acids. The V gene's germline CDR1 is SEHNR and CDR2 FQNEAQ (reference sequence). Trimming cost V 5 bases and J 6 bases, with 20 bases left between them.

This clonotype was detected many times. V gene TRBV3-1 combines with J gene TRBJ2-7, with D possibly being TRBD1 or TRBD2 (6 bases each). The germline gives CDR1 LGHDT, CDR2 YNNKEL (reference sequence). The CDR3 covers 15 residues. Deletions cut 3 bases from V and 2 bases from J, with 14 bases between. The CDR3 coding sequence is TGTGCCAGCAGCCAGCACAGGGACTTCGCCTACGAGCAGTACTTC. Translation: CASSQHRDFAYEQYF.

The chain couples TRBV5-6 to TRBJ1-3; D unclear. Deletions cut 6 bases from V and 0 bases from J, with 10 bases between. The CDR3 spans 14 residues. CDR1 is SGHDT and CDR2 is YYEEEE in the germline V gene. CDR3 sequence: CASTRFSSGNTIYF. The CDR3 nucleotides are TGTGCCAGCACCCGATTCAGCTCTGGAAACACCATATATTTT.

This clonotype has just a few counts. The rearrangement links TRBV7-9 to TRBJ1-4; perhaps TRBD1 as D (6 bases). Germline V gene lookup returns CDR1 SEHNR and CDR2 FQNEAQ (reference sequence). This CDR3 contains 14 residues. V lost 5 bases and J lost 8, with 15 bases in between. In nucleotides, the CDR3 is TGTGCCAGCAGCCCCGGGGGGGCGTGGGAAAAACTGTTTTTT. The encoded protein is CASSPGGAWEKLFF.

A few counts support this clonotype. J is TRBJ1-1 and V is TRBV5-8; D perhaps matches TRBD1 (6 bases). The CDR3 sequence is 12 residues long. Trimming cost V 4 bases and J 11 bases, with 15 bases left between them. Germline CDR1 and CDR2: SGHTS and YDEGEE. CDR3 sequence (DNA): TGTGCCAGCAGCCGCGCGTGGGGGGCGGCTTTCTTT. It yields the protein CASSRAWGAAFF.

The sample holds many counts of this clonotype. The V call is TRBV7-9, the J call TRBJ1-5; 8 nucleotides align to TRBD1. The trim removed 6 bases at V and 2 bases at J, leaving 6 bases unmatched. The CDR3 is 15 amino acids. CDR1 is SEHNR, CDR2 FQNEAQ, per germline (reference sequence). CDR3 loop: CASSPTGGGNQPQHF. The CDR3 nucleotides are TGTGCCAGCAGTCCAACAGGGGGAGGCAATCAGCCCCAGCATTTT.

J is TRBJ1-3 and V is TRBV7-9; 7 bases line up with TRBD1. CDR1 SEHNR and CDR2 FQNEAQ come from the germline V gene (reference sequence). The trim removed 5 bases at V and 4 bases at J, leaving 5 bases unmatched. The length of the CDR3 is 14 residues. As DNA, the CDR3 is TGTGCCAGCAGCCCAGGGACAGTCGGAAACACCATATATTTT. Protein: CASSPGTVGNTIYF. Filled out from reference TRBV7-9 and TRBJ1-3, the complete variable domain reads DTGVSQNPRHKITKRGQNVTFRCDPISEHNRLYWYRQTLGQGPEFLTYFQNEAQLEKSRLLSDRFSAERPKGSFSTLEIQRTEQGDSAMYLCASSPGTVGNTIYFGEGSWLTVV.

In this sample, this clonotype turned up a few times. The genes are TRBV7-2 and TRBJ1-3; the D gene is possibly TRBD1 (5 bases). The CDR3 loop spans 18 amino acids. Looked up from germline, CDR1 is SGHTA and CDR2 is FQGNSA. With 1 base removed from V and 4 bases from J, the gap between germline ends came to 20 bases. CDR3 protein: CASSLVVGRSSPGNTIYF. The CDR3 DNA follows: TGTGCCAGCAGCTTAGTGGTGGGACGATCGTCGCCAGGAAACACCATATATTTT.

This clonotype appeared many times. The chain is built from TRBV2 and TRBJ2-7; TRBD1 matches 7 bases. J was trimmed by 2 bases and V by 3 bases; bases with no gene match: 4. CDR3 length: 14 residues. Germline-derived CDR1 and CDR2 are SNHLY and FYNNEI. The CDR3 loop is CASSDNGQAYEQYF. The CDR3 DNA reads TGTGCCAGCAGTGATAATGGACAGGCCTACGAGCAGTACTTC.

This clonotype was seen only a few times. V and J are TRBV29-1 and TRBJ2-1; 10 nucleotides line up with TRBD2. Germline loops: CDR1 SQVTM, CDR2 ANQGSEA. This CDR3 contains 14 residues. J gave up 6 bases and V 8 bases, and 10 bases lay outside the gene matches. CDR3 sequence reads: CSLSGRSGGNEQFF. CDR3 DNA: TGCAGCCTTAGCGGGAGGTCAGGGGGCAATGAGCAGTTCTTC.

This clonotype was picked up a small number of times. J is TRBJ2-7 and V is TRBV6-1, with D possibly TRBD2 on 9 matching bases. The CDR3 has 19 amino acids. The germline V gene has CDR1 MNHNS and CDR2 SASEGT. Trimming pared 4 bases from V and 5 bases from J, leaving 30 bases between. DNA of the CDR3: TGTGCCAGCAGTGGAAGGCGGGGGGGACAGGAAGGCGCTAAGAACGAGCAGTACTTC. It yields the protein CASSGRRGGQEGAKNEQYF.

This clonotype was counted ten times or more. The genes are TRBV29-1 and TRBJ1-2; no definite D call. The V end lost 2 bases, the J end lost 6 bases, and 10 bases lay between the germline ends. This CDR3 region has 12 residues. Germline CDR1 and CDR2: SQVTM and ANQGSEA. The CDR3 loop is CSVESGGHGYTF. In DNA form, the CDR3 reads TGCAGCGTTGAATCAGGAGGTCATGGCTACACCTTC.

This clonotype was counted between two and nine times. This chain links TRBV7-7 with TRBJ1-1; D may be TRBD1 (6 bases). Germline-derived CDR1 and CDR2 are SSHAT and FNYEAQ (reference sequence). This CDR3 has 14 residues. CDR3 protein: CAPLKGGASTEAFF. The CDR3 region has the DNA TGTGCTCCACTCAAAGGGGGGGCTAGCACTGAAGCTTTCTTT.

With respect to this clonotype: It may be a read error: a sequence one base away is much more abundant. This rearrangement joins TRBV6-2 or TRBV6-3 to TRBJ2-7; D is undetermined. CDR1 and CDR2 from the germline V gene are MNHEY and SVGEGT. The CDR3 extends over 13 amino acids. The DNA of the CDR3 is TGTGCCAGCAGTGCTGAAGGCGGCTACGAGCGGTACTTC. It is translated as CASSAEGGYERYF.

Concerning this clonotype itself: One end of the junction does not line up with germline, which may come from a read error. J is TRBJ2-1 and V is TRBV20-1; the match to TRBD2 covers 11 bases. This CDR3 contains 17 residues. Germline CDR1 is DFQATT and CDR2 is SNEGSKA (reference sequence). The DNA for the CDR3 is TGCAGTGCTAGAACCCAATATACTAGCGGGAGACCGTATGAGCAGCTCTTC. It is translated as CSARTQYTSGRPYEQLF.

This clonotype was found many times. V and J are TRBV15 and TRBJ2-7; D is uncertain. The V end lost 7 bases, the J end lost 4 bases, and 8 bases lay between the germline ends. Germline lookup yields CDR1 LNHNV and CDR2 YYDKDF (reference sequence). The CDR3 consists of 11 residues. The CDR3 DNA sequence: TGTGCCACCATCATGGGTTACGAGCAGTACTTC. This sequence encodes CATIMGYEQYF. The full variable domain, rest sourced from reference TRBV15 and TRBJ2-7, is DAMVIQNPRYQVTQFGKPVTLSCSQTLNHNVMYWYQQKSSQAPKLLFHYYDKDFNNEADTPDNFQSRRPNTSFCFLDIRSPGLGDTAMYLCATIMGYEQYFGPGTRLTVT.

With regard to this clonotype: A much larger clone is a single base away; this may be a read error. The CDR3 sequence: CASSGSGSYELYF. The CDR3 nucleotides read TGTGCCAGCAGCGGTAGCGGCTCCTACGAGCTGTACTTC. The chain combines TRBV7-2 with TRBJ2-7; possibly TRBD2 for D (6 bases). Germline CDR1 is SGHTA and CDR2 is FQGNSA. The CDR3 has 13 residues.

This clonotype showed up just once. The chain recombines TRBV5-6 with TRBJ2-2; the D gene is possibly TRBD2 (6 bases). The V gene lost 0 bases and the J gene lost 4 bases, with 16 bases spanning the gap. The germline V gene encodes CDR1 SGHDT and CDR2 YYEEEE. CDR3 length: 17 residues. DNA of the CDR3: TGTGCCAGCAGCTTGGGTCTAACGGGAGCAAGCACCGGGGAGCTGTTTTTT. Amino acids: CASSLGLTGASTGELFF.